This TCR beta chain was profiled in a study of T cell clones after liver transplantation. Study information: Until 12-24 months post-transplant, subjects got standard immunosuppression and no induction. General study results and limits: Low donor cell numbers restricted donor-reactive repertoire measurement in two subjects.

About this clone itself: Its matching antigen is unknown.

The CDR3 is made up of 15 amino acids. CDR1 and CDR2 from the germline V gene are SGDLS and YYNGEE. The V segment lost 0 bases and the J segment 4 bases; nucleotides outside the gene matches: 4. Data came from immunoSEQ multiplex PCR; TCRdb stores just in-frame clones and leaves some out. The sample carries around 6,100 clones, roughly 80% recorded once. The chain employs TRBV9 and TRBJ2-1, with 7 positions matching TRBD2. This sample comprised CD8+ T cells from blood, obtained before liver transplant. The origin of this receptor is a human donor who received a liver transplant. The CDR3, as DNA: TGTGCCAGCAGCGTAGCTTTCGGGGGGTACAATGAGCAGTTCTTC. This codes for CASSVAFGGYNEQFF.